This T cell receptor beta chain was captured by sequencing in a study of cytomegalovirus exposure and HLA in healthy donors. The CDR3 loop spans 15 amino acids. Germline CDR1 SGHTS, CDR2 YDEGEE. Trimming cost V 3 bases and J 2 bases, with 15 bases left between them. Overall study findings and caveats: A cluster of highly shared sequence variants was likely a sequencing artifact.

To note about this clone: Antigen unknown.

PCR employed 60 Vbeta and 13 Jbeta primers. The assay was immunoSEQ multiplex PCR, and TCRdb's table has in-frame clones only and misses some. The table includes roughly 120,000 clones, approximately 73% detected once. This TCR was sampled from a man in his 60s in good health and CMV-seropositive. Sequencing input: PBMCs. The J gene is TRBJ2-7, the V gene TRBV5-8; maybe TRBD1 (6 bases). The CDR3 nucleotides are TGTGCCAGCAGCTCTTGGAGACAGGTTCCCTACGAGCAGTACTTC. It encodes CASSSWRQVPYEQYF.